The clone carrying this T cell receptor beta chain came up many times. Its target is not known. This entry comes from a study of metastatic and nonmetastatic thyroid tumors. Study at large: Peripheral blood and tumor or nodule samples from malignant and benign thyroid patients were compared. Study-level points and caveats: As reported, TCR beta diversity in blood and tumor was significantly higher in malignant thyroid tumors than in benign nodules.

Prior to thyroid surgery, none of the patients had received any treatment. V was clipped by 0 bases and J by 2 bases, with 15 bases between them. Per the germline V gene, CDR1 is SGDLS and CDR2 is YYNGEE. There are 16 residues in the CDR3. In the authors' methods: The distant-metastasis classifier for papillary thyroid cancer was built from CDR3 differences across clinicopathological groups. TCRdb reassembled clones from the PCR reads with MiXCR. The V and J calls and clone size come from TCRdb's table, not from the authors' own analysis. The sample holds approximately 35,000 clones, about 10% seen once.

The chain joins TRBV9 to TRBJ2-7, with D unclear. Sequencing used blood. This clonotype was obtained from a female donor with papillary thyroid cancer or a benign thyroid nodule (not recorded which). Some clones in this sample may be carry-over from other donors' samples. This CDR3 reads CASSVAETARTYEQYF. The CDR3 DNA reads TGTGCCAGCAGCGTAGCCGAGACGGCTAGGACCTACGAGCAGTACTTC.